These 23 T cell receptor beta chains share one sample of origin, sequenced in a study of blood T cell repertoires in COVID-19. This table comes from immunoSEQ multiplex PCR, and its TCRdb copy is limited to in-frame clones, with some not included. Of fewer than 500,000 clones listed, approximately 90% are singletons. The sequenced sample was peripheral blood. These receptors were obtained from a woman in her twenties or thirties with acute or convalescent COVID-19.

The chain uses TRBV7-6 and TRBJ2-3, with a tentative D call TRBD2 (6 bases). V lost 5 bases and J lost 2, with 14 bases in between. Germline lookup yields CDR1 SGHVS and CDR2 FNYEAQ. The CDR3 is 15 amino acids. The chain's CDR3 is CASSLSAGPTDTQYF. CDR3 nucleotides: TGTGCCAGCAGCCTCTCGGCGGGGCCCACAGATACGCAGTATTTT. Full variable domain (outside the CDR3, taken from reference TRBV7-6 and TRBJ2-3): GAGVSQSPRYKVTKRGQDVALRCDPISGHVSLYWYRQALGQGPEFLTYFNYEAQQDKSGLPNDRFSAERPEGSISTLTIQRTEQRDSAMYRCASSLSAGPTDTQYFGPGTRLTVL.

The genes are TRBV29-1 and TRBJ2-1; maybe TRBD2 (6 bases). Germline values: CDR1 SQVTM, CDR2 ANQGSEA. V was cut by 5 bases and J by 1 base, with 12 bases left in between. The CDR3 covers 14 residues. The CDR3 sequence: CSVIVRGSYNEQFF. CDR3 nucleotide sequence: TGCAGCGTTATAGTCCGGGGGTCCTACAATGAGCAGTTCTTC.

The table lists this clone with a count of one. In the same sample, other DNA sequences code for this CDR3. This chain uses TRBV5-1 with TRBJ2-1; 8 positions match TRBD2. Germline V gives CDR1 SGHRS, CDR2 YFSETQ. The CDR3 is 15 amino acids. V lost 0 bases, J lost 3 bases, and 2 bases stayed unmatched. The CDR3 sequence: CASSLGLAGYNEQFF. The CDR3 DNA is TGCGCCAGCAGCTTGGGTCTAGCGGGCTACAATGAGCAGTTCTTC.

As concerns this clone: Other DNA sequences in this specimen translate into the identical CDR3. The CDR3 DNA reads TGTGCCAGCAGTTCGGGTCCCTCCTACGAGCAGTACTTC. It is translated as CASSSGPSYEQYF. The rearrangement links TRBV27 to TRBJ2-7; D not certain. Trimming pared 4 bases from V and 0 bases from J, leaving 7 bases between. This CDR3 has 13 amino acids. Germline loops: CDR1 MNHEY, CDR2 SMNVEV (reference sequence).

This sequence joins TRBV5-4 and TRBJ2-7; tentatively, D is TRBD2 (6 bases). V gave up 7 bases and J gave up 3 bases, with 17 bases separating them. From germline, CDR1 is SGHNT and CDR2 YYREEE (reference sequence). The CDR3 contains 14 residues. In DNA, the CDR3 is TGTGCCAGCGCAGGAGGGGCAGGGAGCTACGAGCAGTACTTC. The encoded protein is CASAGGAGSYEQYF.

CDR3 sequence: CASSSGGPLTDTQYF. CDR3 sequence (DNA): TGTGCCAGCAGTTCAGGGGGACCCCTCACAGATACGCAGTATTTT. The gene calls are TRBV2 and TRBJ2-3, with 7 nucleotides matching TRBD1. Germline V gene lookup returns CDR1 SNHLY and CDR2 FYNNEI. The CDR3 is 15 amino acids. V shed 5 bases and J 2 bases; nucleotides not matched to a gene: 7. The full variable domain, its missing parts supplied by reference TRBV2 and TRBJ2-3, is EPEVTQTPSHQVTQMGQEVILRCVPISNHLYFYWYRQILGQKVEFLVSFYNNEISEKSEIFDDQFSVERPDGSNFTLKIRSTKLEDSAMYFCASSSGGPLTDTQYFGPGTRLTVL.

The genes are TRBV28 and TRBJ1-5; 10 nucleotides agree with TRBD1. Germline V lookup: CDR1 MDHEN, CDR2 SYDVKM. There are 15 residues in the CDR3. The V and J ends lost 5 bases and 4 bases, in that order; junction bases with no gene match: 5. Here the CDR3 reads CASSLRDRGNQPQHF. The DNA of the CDR3 is TGTGCCAGCAGTCTCCGGGACAGGGGAAATCAGCCCCAGCATTTT.

To note about this clone: At one end the junction does not follow the germline gene, possibly because of a read error. The chain recombines TRBV27 with TRBJ1-1; no firm D call. Germline CDR1 and CDR2: MNHEY and SMNVEV (reference sequence). The CDR3 extends over 15 amino acids. The CDR3 sequence is CASSLSHGWNAEAFF. The CDR3 region has the DNA TGTGCCAGCAGTTTATCGCACGGGTGGAACGCTGAAGCTTTCTTT.

The chain couples TRBV11-2 to TRBJ2-6; TRBD2 might be the D (5 bases). The germline V gene has CDR1 SGHAT and CDR2 FQNNGV. The CDR3 has 17 amino acids. The V end lost 5 bases, the J end lost 0 bases, and 14 bases lay between the germline ends. This CDR3 is CASSPGSLTSGANVLTF. CDR3 coding DNA: TGTGCCAGCAGCCCGGGGTCTTTGACCTCTGGGGCCAACGTCCTGACTTTC.

The V call is TRBV19, the J call TRBJ2-2; 10 bases are shared with TRBD1. Germline CDR1 LNHDA, CDR2 SQIVND (reference sequence). The CDR3 loop spans 17 amino acids. Germline trimming cut 6 bases from V and 6 bases from J; bases unmatched to any gene: 13. The CDR3 loop is CASSTPPGQGIPGELFF. The DNA of the CDR3 is TGTGCCAGTAGCACACCTCCGGGACAGGGGATCCCCGGGGAGCTGTTTTTT.

This chain links TRBV5-1 with TRBJ2-7; unclear D gene. V shed 4 bases and J shed 3 bases, with 14 bases lying between them. Germline V lookup: CDR1 SGHRS, CDR2 YFSETQ. This CDR3 spans 14 amino acids. CDR3 region: CASSETTSGYEQYF. The CDR3 DNA sequence: TGCGCCAGCAGCGAGACGACATCCGGCTACGAGCAGTACTTC.

The chain employs TRBV27 and TRBJ2-7, with D possibly matching TRBD1 (8 bases). CDR1 is MNHEY and CDR2 is SMNVEV in the germline V gene (reference sequence). The CDR3 consists of 15 residues. Trimming removed 10 bases from V and 4 bases from J, with 23 bases in between. The CDR3 coding sequence is TGTGCCACCGGTAGAAACAGGGGGGGTCTGTACGAGCAGTACTTC. Its translation: CATGRNRGGLYEQYF.

The gene calls are TRBV5-6 and TRBJ2-1, with D unclear. Germline V gives CDR1 SGHDT, CDR2 YYEEEE. This CDR3 is 17 amino acids long. Trimming removed 0 bases at V and 0 bases at J, with 13 bases between. CDR3 residues: CASSLDFPRSSYNEQFF. The DNA for the CDR3 is TGTGCCAGCAGCTTGGACTTTCCTAGAAGCTCCTACAATGAGCAGTTCTTC.

The J gene is TRBJ2-2, the V gene TRBV5-3; TRBD2 matches 12 bases. TRBV5-3 is annotated as an ORF whose role is uncertain. CDR3 length: 17 residues. The junction had 5 bases not matched to a gene; V was cut back by 5 bases and J by 0 bases. CDR3 residues: CARRGTSGSPNTGELFF. The DNA for the CDR3 is TGTGCCAGAAGGGGGACTAGCGGGTCCCCGAACACCGGGGAGCTGTTTTTT.

This chain links TRBV18 with TRBJ2-2, with a possible D match to TRBD1 (6 bases). Germline V gene lookup returns CDR1 KGHSH and CDR2 LQKENI. The V end was cut by 5 bases, the J end by 4 bases, with 17 bases between. The CDR3 has 16 residues. The CDR3 protein is CASSTDNRASTGELFF. The DNA for the CDR3 is TGTGCCAGCTCAACCGACAACAGGGCGAGCACCGGGGAGCTGTTTTTT.

V gene TRBV18 combines with J gene TRBJ1-1; 9 positions match TRBD1. The V segment lost 4 bases and the J segment 4 bases; nucleotides outside the gene matches: 1. Germline loops: CDR1 KGHSH, CDR2 LQKENI. This CDR3 contains 13 residues. The CDR3 spells CASSLDRGTEAFF. The CDR3 coding sequence is TGTGCCAGCTCACTGGACAGGGGCACTGAAGCTTTCTTT.

V and J are TRBV4-2 and TRBJ2-5; 9 nucleotides match TRBD2. The V and J ends lost 0 bases and 4 bases, in that order; junction bases with no gene match: 12. In germline, CDR1 is LGHNA, CDR2 YNFKEQ. The CDR3 is 18 residues long. CDR3 bases: TGTGCCAGCAGCCAAGATGGACGGGCGGGGGGGCCAGGAGAGACCCAGTACTTC. Protein sequence: CASSQDGRAGGPGETQYF.

The CDR3 region has the DNA TGTGCCTGGAGTGAGGGGCAAGATACGCAGTATTTT. Translation: CAWSEGQDTQYF. V usage is TRBV30 and J usage is TRBJ2-3; weak D call: TRBD1 (5 bases). This CDR3 contains 12 residues. V was clipped by 1 base and J by 5 bases, with 7 bases between them. CDR1 and CDR2 from the germline V gene are GTSNPN and SVGIG (reference sequence).

The genes are TRBV9 and TRBJ2-3; 7 nucleotides align to TRBD1. The germline V gene encodes CDR1 SGDLS and CDR2 YYNGEE. The CDR3 has 15 residues. The ends lost 3 bases at V and 2 bases at J; junction bases unmatched: 6. CDR3 DNA sequence: TGTGCCAGCAGCGGAGGGGGACAGTTCACAGATACGCAGTATTTT. It codes for CASSGGGQFTDTQYF.

This chain links TRBV7-2 with TRBJ2-3; the match to TRBD2 covers 10 bases. Germline values: CDR1 SGHTA, CDR2 FQGNSA. This CDR3 contains 15 residues. V lost 4 bases, J lost 5 bases, and 6 bases stayed unmatched. The chain's CDR3 is CASSSSGGQGDTQYF. CDR3 nucleotide sequence: TGTGCCAGCAGCTCTAGCGGGGGTCAGGGAGATACGCAGTATTTT.

V gene TRBV5-5 combines with J gene TRBJ2-3; 11 bases map to TRBD2. The J segment lost 1 base and the V segment lost 1 base, leaving 2 bases of the junction unmatched. Germline loops: CDR1 SGHKS, CDR2 YYEKEE (reference sequence). This CDR3 has 16 residues. In DNA form, the CDR3 reads TGTGCCAGCAGCTTGCTGACTAGCGGGGGCACAGATACGCAGTATTTT. It codes for CASSLLTSGGTDTQYF.

This clone was seen a single time. The chain couples TRBV28 to TRBJ1-6; no firm D call. There are 13 residues in the CDR3. Deletions cut 4 bases from V and 8 bases from J, with 9 bases between. The V gene's germline CDR1 is MDHEN and CDR2 SYDVKM. CDR3 nucleotide sequence: TGTGCCAGCAGTTCGGGGTTCGATTCACCCCTCCACTTT. This sequence encodes CASSSGFDSPLHF. Full variable domain (outside the CDR3, taken from reference TRBV28 and TRBJ1-6): DVKVTQSSRYLVKRTGEKVFLECVQDMDHENMFWYRQDPGLGLRLIYFSYDVKMKEKGDIPEGYSVSREKKERFSLILESASTNQTSMYLCASSSGFDSPLHFGNGTRLTVT.

The chain couples TRBV28 to TRBJ1-5, with TRBD1 identical over 8 bases. The CDR3 runs to 15 residues. V dropped 1 base and J dropped 7; count of bases not matched to a gene: 6. Germline V lookup: CDR1 MDHEN, CDR2 SYDVKM. In DNA form, the CDR3 reads TGTGCCAGCAGTTTATTAAAGACAGGGGAACAGCCCCAGCATTTT. This codes for CASSLLKTGEQPQHF. The complete variable domain, with remaining parts taken from reference TRBV28 and TRBJ1-5, reads DVKVTQSSRYLVKRTGEKVFLECVQDMDHENMFWYRQDPGLGLRLIYFSYDVKMKEKGDIPEGYSVSREKKERFSLILESASTNQTSMYLCASSLLKTGEQPQHFGDGTRLSIL.